Below, one TCR beta chain is given with its context. This clone was detected a few times. Its antigen is still unknown. Base qualities are missing; no much larger clone stands one base away. The data were obtained in a study of cytomegalovirus exposure and HLA in healthy donors (dated by TCRdb to 2016 to 2017). With regard to the full study: An earlier analysis of approximately 590 of the donors reported approximately 290 Gb of sequence data and some 120 million unique TCR beta sequences from about 180 million T cells. Approximately 300 gigabases of sequencing data and approximately 80 million unique TCR sequences were included in an early release covering about 700 HLA-typed donors. Because of strong linkage in the cohort, four or five DR-DQ haplotypes were treated as single units for association and clustering. To predict cytomegalovirus infection status, the study brought together high-throughput TCR immunosequencing, statistical association of individual TCRs with disease status, and machine learning. All discovery cohort repertoires had been generated using a single sequencing platform. Donor age, sex, ethnicity and CMV serostatus were compiled together with the repertoire data. Class I and class II HLA loci were covered by the typing at four-digit resolution. Genome-wide SNP genotypes for about 65% of the 666 donors were used in a later genetic analysis, which treated that subset as a discovery cohort. An earlier analysis of nearly 600 of the donors applied high-throughput TCR beta sequencing to assess whether each TCR beta V gene segment acted as functional or pseudogenic. Using immunosequencing, the study profiled T cell repertoires from 500 to 800 subjects and related those repertoires to cytomegalovirus serostatus. In the later analysis, no new phenotypic data were used to find candidate immune exposures; instead, reliance was placed on TCR beta sequences and their occurrence across donors. A later analysis re-analyzed previously published TCR beta repertoires from about 600 donors and added high-resolution HLA genotyping to study TCR occurrence patterns. The study aimed to test whether cataloging public T cell receptors could reveal signatures of past pathogen exposure. The genetic ancestry cluster associated with self-reported Caucasian donors included over 65% of the roughly 410 genotyped donors. A separate validation cohort of about 110 different subjects was used in addition to the approximately 610-subject first cohort. The number of typed donors differed by locus: about 620-640 for A, B, C, DRB1 and DQB1; some 500 for DQA1; 606 for DPA1; and about 470 for DPB1. On average, about 200,000 unique TCR beta nucleotide sequences were sequenced per donor among a few hundred genotyped donors of the cohort, with around 19% of those sequences being non-productive. The study at large found these results: Presence/absence analyses assumed roughly uniform sequencing depth across donors, an assumption that may not hold. At a false discovery rate of 0.05, a later analysis linked about 17,000 TCR beta sequences to specific HLA alleles. A later genetic analysis reported fewer N-insertions in productive TCRs among donors in an Asian-associated ancestry cluster than the approximately 700-donor mean. A later analysis found that HLA-associated TCR beta chains were more clonally expanded and had lower generation probabilities than equally common non-associated chains. Strong co-occurrence of HLA alleles, especially DR and DQ, made assigning TCR associations to individual alleles difficult. A group of highly shared sequence variants was considered likely to be a technical artifact of the sequencing pipeline. A further reported finding was that TCR beta sequences accurately predicted the HLA-A and HLA-B alleles for most subjects in the first cohort. Several of the top co-occurrence clusters appeared to be linked to parvovirus B19, influenza, CMV and Epstein-Barr virus, according to a later analysis. Correlated functional status among segregating V segments might reflect linkage disequilibrium, but an unknown experimental factor could not be ruled out. In vitro tests confirmed that a few of the cytomegalovirus-associated TCR beta chains recognize cytomegalovirus antigens. According to a later analysis, most CMV-associated TCR beta chains appeared to be HLA-restricted, and the HLA associations seemed to be driven largely by CMV exposure. The classifier was reported to diagnose cytomegalovirus status with high specificity and sensitivity in both the original cohort and the validation cohort. A later genetic analysis associated a missense DCLRE1C variant with V-gene and J-gene trimming of TCR beta chains, and an independent cohort replicated the association. In a later analysis, TCR association rates were found to vary across HLA loci, with the most associated TCRs seen for DRB1 alleles and the fewest for HLA-C alleles. Because some donors lacked HLA typing at each locus, the association tests relied only on the typed subset. Some IMGT-functional V segments, including TRBV6-2 and TRBV6-3, could not be told apart with the 87-base-pair reads, so those segments were excluded. In this cohort, only TCR beta chains were sequenced, and detectable features were limited by the absence of alpha or paired-chain data. The authors suggested that the approach could potentially be extended to other disease states and immunological phenotypes. An earlier analysis of approximately 500 of the donors showed that most TCR beta V segments appeared in productive rearrangements either about 87% or about 30% of the time, which broadly matched IMGT annotations. While some public TCRs were present in many individuals, most TCR sequences turned up only very rarely across donors. The study gave a list of some 150 TCR beta chains associated with cytomegalovirus. Immune exposure information for the cohort was limited to CMV serostatus. Because counts were too low, fewer than 20 rarely observed V segments, including chromosome 9 orphons, were excluded from the earlier analysis of 587 of the donors.

Spanning cysteine to phenylalanine, the CDR3 consists of 16 amino acids. Only CDR3 DNA remains: 48 bases, in frame from the first base. V is trimmed back by 4 bases and J by 0 bases, and the junction contains 6 bases that no gene match accounts for. For CDR1 and CDR2, the germline V gene lists MNHNS and SASEGT. The cohort comprised some 680 healthy bone marrow donors. At the time of sampling, all cohort members were nominally healthy, though unrecorded immune exposures were likely present. The donor tested CMV seronegative and was one of the 352 seronegative cohort members. A peripheral blood sample was collected from each donor, and TCR beta sequencing was performed on peripheral blood mononuclear cells. The Qiagen DNeasy Blood Extraction Kit was used to extract genomic DNA from the blood cell samples. Receptors were amplified or captured by the immunoSEQ multiplex PCR assay. A mixture of 60 forward primers for TCR Vbeta segments and 13 reverse primers for TCR Jbeta segments was used in the multiplex PCR. The CDR3 region of rearranged TCR beta genes was amplified from genomic DNA with a multiplex PCR assay. Amplified TCR beta libraries were sequenced as 87-base-pair reads on the Illumina HiSeq System. In the authors' own workflow: A later analysis tallied roughly 76 million unique TCR beta chains across the approximately 670 repertoires, and approximately 12 million of those chains were shared by two or more donors. Raw reads were error-corrected and collapsed into unique sequences with a nearest-neighbor algorithm that merged closely related sequences to remove PCR and sequencing errors. CDR3 sequences were aligned to IMGT reference sequences to assign V, D and J gene segments. For a sequence to be retained, a match of at least six nucleotides to both a V gene segment and a J gene segment was required. A rearrangement was called productive if the CDR3 had no stop codons and remained in frame with V and J, and every other rearrangement was called non-productive. Following IMGT convention, CDR3 was defined as the stretch from the second conserved V-encoded cysteine to the conserved J-encoded phenylalanine. The earlier analysis of roughly 590 of the donors excluded any sequence lacking an unambiguous match to a single V gene segment. In an earlier analysis of about 590 of the donors, a V segment was called functional when productive rearrangements were above 56.7%, and segregating when the standard deviation between donors exceeded 5%. A statistical classification framework was built to diagnose cytomegalovirus status from the catalog of TCR beta chain sequences. A later analysis assigned V and J genes by comparing TCR nucleotide sequences with IMGT/GENE-DB human TR gene sequences. A later analysis assigned CDR3 sequences and most-parsimonious VDJ recombination scenarios with the TCRdist pipeline. In a later analysis, every TCR beta chain was defined by the combination of its CDR3 amino acid sequence and its V-gene family, and reads without a unique V-gene family were dropped. In a later analysis, approximately 640 highly shared, low-generation-probability nucleotide sequences were removed to address suspected cross-contamination and a sequencing artifact. In a later analysis, a clonal expansion index was calculated for each public chain from normalized within-repertoire ranks of inferred template counts. In a later analysis, generation probabilities were computed with a VDJ recombination model fitted to out-of-frame rearrangements, and the resulting probabilities were checked against IGoR. In a later analysis, hypergeometric tests were used to score TCR-TCR, TCR-HLA and TCR-CMV co-occurrence, with a repertoire-size bias correction applied to TCR pairs. A later analysis estimated false discovery rates by permuting HLA or CMV assignments 20 times. In a later analysis, co-occurring TCRs were grouped using DBSCAN, and TCRdist sequence similarity was added for clustering within HLA-allele-positive subsets. Co-occurrence clustering excluded repertoires with fewer than 30,000 or more than 120,000 public chains, plus five with anomalous nucleotide sharing. TCRdb mirrors the immuneACCESS table, restricted to in-frame sequences. Some clones are absent from its copies; in checked studies, under half trace to an unresolved V gene, and the reason for the others is unknown. V and J calls plus clone size are reproduced from that table; the DNA served to infer D and trimming. This sample gives around 160,000 clones in total; approximately 73% of them show up just once. The top ten clonotypes cover approximately 1.6% of the sample.

The chain couples TRBV6-1 to TRBJ2-3, with 8 bases in between that match TRBD1. The sample consisted of PBMCs. This clonotype was obtained from a woman between 18 and 29 years old in good health and CMV-seronegative. The CDR3 reads as follows: CASSAWTGISTDTQYF. The nucleotide sequence reads as follows: TGTGCCAGCAGTGCCTGGACAGGGATTAGCACAGATACGCAGTATTTT.